These 24 T cell receptor beta chains were all obtained from the same sample, sequenced in a study of blood T cell repertoires in COVID-19. Profiling relied on immunoSEQ multiplex PCR, and the TCRdb table lists in-frame clones only, not all of them. The sample consists of more than 10,000 clones, 88% of them appearing once. The material sequenced was peripheral blood. These receptors originate from a human donor in a cohort sampled during active COVID-19.

CDR3 nucleotide sequence: TGTGCCAGCAGTTTACGTCCTAGCGGGGACTACAATGAGCAGTTCTTC. Amino acid sequence: CASSLRPSGDYNEQFF. This chain links TRBV27 with TRBJ2-1, with 9 bases matching TRBD2. The CDR3 runs 16 residues. The trim removed 2 bases at V and 3 bases at J, leaving 5 bases unmatched. CDR1 and CDR2 from the germline V gene are MNHEY and SMNVEV (reference sequence).

This chain links TRBV9 with TRBJ1-6, with TRBD1 as a possible D gene (5 bases). CDR3 length: 17 residues. Between the trimmed V and J ends, which lost 0 bases and 0 bases, there was a span of 10 bases. Germline loops: CDR1 SGDLS, CDR2 YYNGEE. The CDR3 loop reads CASSVGRRGSYNSPLHF. The CDR3, as DNA: TGTGCCAGCAGCGTAGGGCGGAGGGGCTCCTATAATTCACCCCTCCACTTT.

This chain links TRBV7-2 with TRBJ2-3; 13 bases align to TRBD2. The germline V gene has CDR1 SGHTA and CDR2 FQGNSA. Trimming at V came to 5 bases and at J to 9 bases, leaving 5 bases not matched to a gene. The CDR3 sequence is 14 residues long. Here the CDR3 DNA reads TGTGCCAGCAGCACTACTAGCGGGGGGGCCACGCAGTATTTT. This sequence encodes CASSTTSGGATQYF.

This chain uses TRBV27 with TRBJ2-2; D is ambiguous. Germline loops: CDR1 MNHEY, CDR2 SMNVEV (reference sequence). The CDR3 consists of 12 residues. Trimming cost V 3 bases and J 4 bases, with 3 bases left between them. CDR3 residues: CASSFVTGELFF. The CDR3 DNA sequence: TGTGCCAGCAGTTTCGTCACCGGGGAGCTGTTTTTT.

The chain couples TRBV24-1 to TRBJ2-1, with 8 bases fitting TRBD2. CDR1 KGHDR and CDR2 SFDVKD come from the germline V gene. J was trimmed by 1 base and V by 3 bases; bases with no gene match: 1. The CDR3 sequence is 15 residues long. The CDR3: CATSDTSGSYNEQFF. The DNA of the CDR3 is TGTGCCACCAGTGATACTAGCGGATCCTACAATGAGCAGTTCTTC.

The rearrangement links TRBV19 to TRBJ1-1; D not resolved. The CDR3 extends over 15 amino acids. The germline V gene has CDR1 LNHDA and CDR2 SQIVND (reference sequence). Trimming left V 5 bases short and J 6 bases short, with 19 bases between. CDR3 DNA: TGTGCCAGTAGTCTCCCCGGGAGGACGGCCCCTGAAGCTTTCTTT. This sequence encodes CASSLPGRTAPEAFF. Filled out from reference TRBV19 and TRBJ1-1, the complete variable domain reads DGGITQSPKYLFRKEGQNVTLSCEQNLNHDAMYWYRQDPGQGLRLIYYSQIVNDFQKGDIAEGYSVSREKKESFPLTVTSAQKNPTAFYLCASSLPGRTAPEAFFGQGTRLTVV.

This chain connects TRBV6-5 to TRBJ2-2; a possible D gene is TRBD1 (6 bases). Germline loops: CDR1 MNHEY, CDR2 SVGAGI. The germline V and J ends were trimmed by 5 bases and 3 bases, with 13 bases remaining between them. This CDR3 is built from 15 residues. The CDR3 loop is CASSPPGVDTGELFF. The CDR3 DNA sequence: TGTGCCAGCAGTCCCCCAGGGGTCGACACCGGGGAGCTGTTTTTT.

The CDR3 protein is CASTQSRVREKLFF. DNA of the CDR3: TGTGCCAGTACCCAAAGCAGGGTACGGGAAAAACTGTTTTTT. The chain is built from TRBV19 and TRBJ1-4, with D perhaps matching TRBD1 (5 bases). The length of the CDR3 is 14 residues. Trimming cost V 7 bases and J 8 bases, with 17 bases left between them. Germline loops: CDR1 LNHDA, CDR2 SQIVND (reference sequence).

The chain uses TRBV6-5 and TRBJ1-1; D ambiguous. Looked up from germline, CDR1 is MNHEY and CDR2 is SVGAGI. V lost 8 bases, J lost 3 bases, and 13 bases lay in between. This CDR3 comprises 13 residues. CDR3 bases: TGTGCCAGCCGCGTGAGAGGCGACACTGAAGCTTTCTTT. It specifies CASRVRGDTEAFF.

The chain joins TRBV9 to TRBJ2-5; 13 positions match TRBD2. Trimming cost V 2 bases and J 5 bases; bases outside gene matches: 6. CDR3 length: 16 residues. Germline V gene lookup returns CDR1 SGDLS and CDR2 YYNGEE. The CDR3: CASSVGLAGVGETQYF. Here the CDR3 DNA reads TGTGCCAGCAGCGTTGGACTAGCGGGGGTTGGGGAGACCCAGTACTTC.

In DNA form, the CDR3 reads TGTGCCAGCAGCGTAGGGACTAGCGGGAGACAAGAGACCCAGTACTTC. This codes for CASSVGTSGRQETQYF. The rearrangement links TRBV9 to TRBJ2-5; the match to TRBD2 covers 13 bases. Germline CDR1 is SGDLS and CDR2 is YYNGEE. There are 16 residues in the CDR3. The J segment lost 2 bases and the V segment lost 0 bases, leaving 1 base of the junction unmatched. The whole variable domain, remainder taken from reference TRBV9 and TRBJ2-5, is DSGVTQTPKHLITATGQRVTLRCSPRSGDLSVYWYQQSLDQGLQFLIQYYNGEERAKGNILERFSAQQFPDLHSELNLSSLELGDSALYFCASSVGTSGRQETQYFGPGTRLLVL.

The chain combines TRBV5-1 with TRBJ2-6, with a weak D call TRBD2 (6 bases). The CDR3 loop spans 14 amino acids. The germline V gene encodes CDR1 SGHRS and CDR2 YFSETQ. The V gene lost 2 bases and the J gene lost 3 bases, with 6 bases spanning the gap. CDR3 nucleotide sequence: TGCGCCAGCAGCTTCGGGGGTGGGGCCAACGTCCTGACTTTC. This codes for CASSFGGGANVLTF. The whole variable domain, filled in from reference TRBV5-1 and TRBJ2-6, reads KAGVTQTPRYLIKTRGQQVTLSCSPISGHRSVSWYQQTPGQGLQFLFEYFSETQRNKGNFPGRFSGRQFSNSRSEMNVSTLELGDSALYLCASSFGGGANVLTFGAGSRLTVL.

J is TRBJ2-7 and V is TRBV7-3, with 12 bases aligning to TRBD2. The CDR3 has 15 residues. CDR1 SGHTA and CDR2 FQGTGA come from the germline V gene. After removal of 6 bases from V and 7 bases from J, the junction contained 10 bases not matched to a gene. The CDR3 nucleotides read TGTGCCAGCAGTCTCGGACTAGCGGGAACGGGGGAGCAGTACTTC. Its protein product is CASSLGLAGTGEQYF.

The chain is built from TRBV11-2 and TRBJ2-5; D is ambiguous. Germline V gene sequence: CDR1 SGHAT, CDR2 FQNNGV. The CDR3 length is 14 residues. V was trimmed by 2 bases and J by 6 bases, leaving 13 bases between them. CDR3 nucleotide sequence: TGTGCCAGCAGCTTATGGCCCATTGGGCAGACCCAGTACTTC. Translated, it gives CASSLWPIGQTQYF.

Notes on this clone: Sequence at one end of the junction differs from germline and may be a read error. The V and J genes are TRBV3-1 (or the pseudogene TRBV3-2) and TRBJ2-1, with TRBD2 matching 9 bases. Germline V CDR1 and CDR2: LGHDT, YNNKEL (reference sequence). This CDR3 spans 15 amino acids. CDR3 sequence reads: CASSQDASGASEEFF. The CDR3 DNA reads as TGTGCCAGCAGCCAAGATGCTAGCGGGGCATCTGAGGAGTTCTTC.

This chain joins TRBV4-3 and TRBJ2-5; D is perhaps TRBD1 (6 bases). Per germline, CDR1 LGHNA and CDR2 YSLEER. V lost 1 base to trimming and J lost 4 bases, with 13 bases between them. This CDR3 comprises 15 residues. CDR3 nucleotides: TGCGCCAGCAGCCAAGGTACAGGGTCGGGAGAGACCCAGTACTTC. Protein sequence: CASSQGTGSGETQYF.

The DNA of the CDR3 is TGTGCCAGCAGCTTGGTAGTAAACACCGGGGAGCTGTTTTTT. Protein: CASSLVVNTGELFF. This chain uses TRBV5-4 with TRBJ2-2; the D is unclear. The length of the CDR3 is 14 residues. The V end lost 0 bases, the J end lost 2 bases, and 5 bases lay between the germline ends. CDR1 is SGHNT, CDR2 YYREEE, per germline (reference sequence).

This chain links TRBV2 with TRBJ2-1; the match to TRBD2 covers 8 bases. Germline V gene data show CDR1 as SNHLY and CDR2 as FYNNEI. The CDR3 consists of 15 residues. Trimming at V came to 6 bases and at J to 2 bases, leaving 6 bases not matched to a gene. CDR3: CASRATSGTYNEQFF. The CDR3 region has the DNA TGTGCCAGCAGAGCCACTAGCGGTACCTACAATGAGCAGTTCTTC.

The chain employs TRBV5-1 and TRBJ2-3, with TRBD2 matching 13 bases. CDR1 is SGHRS and CDR2 is YFSETQ in the germline V gene. V lost 0 bases to trimming and J lost 1 base; unmatched junction nucleotides: 5. The CDR3 totals 18 residues. CDR3 DNA sequence: TGCGCCAGCAGCTTGGGGACTAGCGGGAGATCCGGCACAGATACGCAGTATTTT. Translating gives CASSLGTSGRSGTDTQYF.

The rearrangement links TRBV29-1 to TRBJ2-1, with D perhaps TRBD2 (6 bases). This CDR3 comprises 14 residues. Trimming took 4 bases from V and 2 from J, leaving 12 bases between them. The germline V gene has CDR1 SQVTM and CDR2 ANQGSEA. This CDR3 is CSVGWRETYNEQFF. The CDR3 nucleotides are TGCAGCGTTGGATGGAGGGAAACCTACAATGAGCAGTTCTTC.

The rearrangement joins TRBV10-3 to TRBJ1-2; 9 nucleotides align to TRBD1. This CDR3 comprises 13 residues. Germline CDR1 reads ENHRY; CDR2 reads SYGVKD. Trimming took 4 bases from V and 9 from J; bases not matched to a gene: 6. This CDR3 reads CAISGAGQGSYTF. The CDR3 DNA reads as TGTGCCATCAGTGGGGCGGGACAGGGAAGCTACACCTTC.

This rearrangement joins TRBV5-1 to TRBJ1-2; TRBD1 matches 8 bases. Germline V CDR1 and CDR2: SGHRS, YFSETQ. After removal of 4 bases from V and 5 bases from J, the junction contained 4 bases not matched to a gene. The CDR3 has 13 amino acids. CDR3 sequence (DNA): TGCGCCAGCAGCCCCGGACAGGGTTATGGCTACACCTTC. It yields the protein CASSPGQGYGYTF.

This clone was observed once. The J gene is TRBJ1-2, the V gene TRBV5-1; 8 bases map to TRBD1. V lost 4 bases to trimming and J lost 4 bases; unmatched junction nucleotides: 6. From germline, CDR1 is SGHRS and CDR2 YFSETQ. This CDR3 contains 14 residues. CDR3 nucleotides: TGCGCCAGCAGCAGGACAGGGAAGGCCTATGGCTACACCTTC. Translation gives CASSRTGKAYGYTF.

The gene calls are TRBV24-1 and TRBJ2-3; 7 bases line up with TRBD1. CDR3 length equals 15 residues. In germline, CDR1 is KGHDR, CDR2 SFDVKD. V was pared by 3 bases and J by 2 bases, with 4 bases of the junction left unmatched. CDR3 nucleotide sequence: TGTGCCACCAGTGATCCCGGGACAGACACAGATACGCAGTATTTT. Its translation is CATSDPGTDTDTQYF.